The 25 T cell receptor beta chains presented below share a single source sample, sequenced in a study of T cells expressing NK-cell markers. TCRdb reprocessed the 5' RACE reads and reports one entry per CDR3 protein, with no DNA. In all, the sample yields about 160,000 distinct CDR3 sequences. The sequencing sample was made of blood T cells: a sorted CD56 or NKG2C T cell subset, CD4+ or CD8+ T cells, or bulk PBMC T cells (not recorded which). All receptors derive from a man aged 18 to 70 in good health.

The chain links TRBV19 to TRBJ1-1; TCRdb's D call of TRBD1 is untestable without DNA. From germline, CDR1 is LNHDA and CDR2 SQIVND (reference sequence). This CDR3 region has 15 residues. This CDR3 is CASSIDPGQSLEAFF.

The chain recombines TRBV5-6 with TRBJ1-2; TCRdb's assignment of TRBD1 cannot be checked, as there is no DNA. The CDR3 runs 13 residues. CDR1 is SGHDT and CDR2 is YYEEEE in the germline V gene. Here the CDR3 reads CASSTTPGHGYTF.

The rearrangement joins TRBV7-9 to TRBJ2-7. Germline loops: CDR1 SEHNR, CDR2 FQNEAQ (reference sequence). This CDR3 is 13 amino acids long. The CDR3 loop reads CASSDASGYEQYF.

This chain joins TRBV27 and TRBJ1-6; without DNA, the TCRdb call of TRBD1 cannot be checked. The CDR3 loop spans 15 amino acids. The germline gives CDR1 MNHEY, CDR2 SMNVEV (reference sequence). The CDR3 sequence is CASSLTDRGDSPLHF.

V and J are TRBV2 and TRBJ2-7. The CDR3 sequence is 14 residues long. From germline, CDR1 is SNHLY and CDR2 FYNNEI. Here the CDR3 reads CASSDRLLSYEQYF.

V gene TRBV28 combines with J gene TRBJ1-1; with no DNA, the TCRdb D assignment of TRBD1 cannot be verified. The CDR3 is made up of 15 amino acids. Germline CDR1 MDHEN, CDR2 SYDVKM. The CDR3 loop is CASSSQGAIDTEAFF.

The chain joins TRBV24-1 to TRBJ1-1. Germline lookup yields CDR1 KGHDR and CDR2 SFDVKD. CDR3 size: 13 residues. The CDR3 sequence is CATRLGPNTEAFF.

The chain uses TRBV25-1 and TRBJ2-7. The CDR3 consists of 15 residues. Per the germline V gene, CDR1 is MGHDK and CDR2 is SYGVNS. CDR3 protein: CASGSYRSHSYEQYF.

The V and J genes are TRBV30 and TRBJ1-1; absent DNA, TCRdb's TRBD1 call cannot be checked. The CDR3 totals 13 residues. The germline V gene has CDR1 GTSNPN and CDR2 SVGIG (reference sequence). The CDR3 loop is CAWGTGVNTEAFF.

V and J are TRBV12-3 or TRBV12-4 and TRBJ1-5. This CDR3 spans 16 amino acids. The CDR3 loop is CASTLTLDTVHQPQHF.

The chain has TRBV20-1 and TRBJ1-6. This CDR3 is built from 14 residues. Germline loops: CDR1 DFQATT, CDR2 SNEGSKA (reference sequence). The CDR3 is CSASDRRNNSPLHF.

The V and J genes are TRBV27 and TRBJ2-1; TCRdb returns TRBD2, unconfirmable since there is no DNA. Germline lookup yields CDR1 MNHEY and CDR2 SMNVEV (reference sequence). The CDR3 covers 13 residues. The CDR3: CASSPAGGNEQFF.

CDR3 in amino acids: CASSEVLAGGKETQYF. The J gene is TRBJ2-5, the V gene TRBV2; the TRBD2 assignment by TCRdb is unverifiable without DNA. The germline V gene has CDR1 SNHLY and CDR2 FYNNEI. The CDR3 sequence is 16 residues long.

The chain uses TRBV12-3 or TRBV12-4 and TRBJ2-1; no DNA is available, so the TRBD1 call from TCRdb remains unchecked. The CDR3 loop spans 16 amino acids. CDR3 sequence reads: CASSSGTGESYNEQFF.

This rearrangement joins TRBV6-1 to TRBJ2-7; TCRdb's D call of TRBD1 is untestable without DNA. Germline loops: CDR1 MNHNS, CDR2 SASEGT. The CDR3 is 16 amino acids. The CDR3: CASSKLPGQGHYEQYF.

The V and J genes are TRBV12-3 or TRBV12-4 and TRBJ2-1; the TCRdb call, TRBD2, lacks DNA for checking. CDR3 size: 16 residues. The CDR3 reads CASSLGAGGMYNEQFF.

This sequence joins TRBV12-3 or TRBV12-4 and TRBJ2-1; TCRdb lists TRBD1, though no DNA is available to test this call. This CDR3 contains 14 residues. The CDR3 spells CASSRHPSYNEQFF.

J is TRBJ2-1 and V is TRBV20-1; the D gene TCRdb calls, TRBD1, cannot be checked with no DNA. Germline V lookup: CDR1 DFQATT, CDR2 SNEGSKA (reference sequence). The CDR3 has 14 residues. This CDR3 reads CSALGQNSYNEQFF.

The CDR3 protein is CASSPGWHQNTEAFF. This sequence joins TRBV9 and TRBJ1-1. This CDR3 comprises 15 residues. Germline loops: CDR1 SGDLS, CDR2 YYNGEE.

CDR3 loop: CASSLEYRAAYEQYF. V is TRBV7-8 and J is TRBJ2-7; TCRdb's assignment of TRBD1 cannot be checked, as there is no DNA. CDR1 is SGHVS, CDR2 FQNEAQ, per germline. The CDR3 covers 15 residues. The variable domain in full, completed from reference TRBV7-8 and TRBJ2-7, reads GAGVSQSPRYKVAKRGQDVALRCDPISGHVSLFWYQQALGQGPEFLTYFQNEAQLDKSGLPSDRFFAERPEGSVSTLKIQRTQQEDSAVYLCASSLEYRAAYEQYFGPGTRLTVT.

The chain employs TRBV9 and TRBJ2-7; TCRdb's D gene call, TRBD1, goes unchecked for lack of DNA. Germline CDR1 reads SGDLS; CDR2 reads YYNGEE. CDR3 length: 13 residues. The chain's CDR3 is CASSGGALYEQYF. Together with reference TRBV9 and TRBJ2-7, the CDR3 gives the full variable domain: DSGVTQTPKHLITATGQRVTLRCSPRSGDLSVYWYQQSLDQGLQFLIQYYNGEERAKGNILERFSAQQFPDLHSELNLSSLELGDSALYFCASSGGALYEQYFGPGTRLTVT.

The chain has TRBV28 and TRBJ2-5; TCRdb's D call of TRBD1 is untestable without DNA. CDR3 length equals 14 residues. Germline assignment: CDR1 MDHEN and CDR2 SYDVKM. CDR3 sequence: CASSSRGGQETQYF.

This CDR3 is CASSLDLAGSYNEQFF. J is TRBJ2-1 and V is TRBV7-9; TCRdb reports TRBD2, a call that lacks DNA to check it against. Germline V gives CDR1 SEHNR, CDR2 FQNEAQ (reference sequence). This CDR3 has 16 amino acids.

The chain is built from TRBV5-1 and TRBJ2-3. CDR1 SGHRS and CDR2 YFSETQ come from the germline V gene. This CDR3 contains 15 residues. Here the CDR3 reads CASSLVGSYTDTQYF.

The V gene is TRBV20-1, the J gene TRBJ2-1. This CDR3 comprises 13 residues. CDR1 DFQATT and CDR2 SNEGSKA come from the germline V gene (reference sequence). CDR3 loop: CSASRWGFNEQFF.